A selection of T cell receptor beta chains follows, all from one sample in a study of identical twins. MiXCR was run by TCRdb on the 5' RACE reads, yielding one entry per CDR3 protein. The sample consists of approximately 630,000 distinct CDR3 sequences, about 7% of them appearing once. These records were also assigned to another study, of yellow fever vaccine responses in identical twins.

The sequenced sample was PBMCs. These receptors were taken from a woman aged 18-30 years in good health. The CDR3 runs from the conserved cysteine through the conserved F or W. D genes are given only for firm matches. Part of the rows lack a size; the others show once, few, many or a class for expanded clones.

j_gene,abundance,v_gene,d_gene,len,CDR3nt,CDR3aa
TRBJ1-6,many,TRBV28,-,14,TGTGCCAGCAGTTTGTCAGTGGCGGGCTCACCCCTCCACTTT,CASSLSVAGSPLHF
TRBJ2-1,many,TRBV2,TRBD2,14,TGTGCCAGCAGCCTAGCGGGGGGGTTCAATGAGCAGTTCTTC,CASSLAGGFNEQFF
TRBJ1-6,-,TRBV20-1,-,16,TGCAGTGCTCGACAACCACGGGACGCAAGGTTTCCACCCCTCCACTTT,CSARQPRDARFPPLHF
TRBJ2-2,-,TRBV6-5,-,14,TGTGCCAGCAGTTACTCGCGGGGCCCCCGGGAGCTGTTTTTT,CASSYSRGPRELFF
TRBJ2-3,few,TRBV7-2,TRBD2,15,TGTGCCAGCAGCCACCTGGCGGGAGCACAGACCACGCAGTATTTT,CASSHLAGAQTTQYF
TRBJ1-1,many,TRBV5-1,-,16,TGCGCCAGCAGCCCTGAGGGGGACCAGGGTTCCCCTGAAGCTTTCTTT,CASSPEGDQGSPEAFF
TRBJ2-3,-,TRBV27,-,10,TGTGCCAGCAGTCTTAATACGCAGTATTTT,CASSLNTQYF
TRBJ2-4,many,TRBV9,-,16,TGTGCCAGCAGCGTAGATCAGGGACTAGCCAAAAACATTCAGTACTTC,CASSVDQGLAKNIQYF
TRBJ2-7,many,TRBV4-1,-,15,TGCGCCAGCAGCCAAATATCCGGGCGAACCTACGAGCAGTACTTC,CASSQISGRTYEQYF
TRBJ2-7,few,TRBV3-1,TRBD2,15,TGTGCCAGCAGCCCAGGACTAGCGGATACCTACGAGCAGTACTTC,CASSPGLADTYEQYF
TRBJ2-3,-,TRBV29-1,TRBD1,15,TGCAGCGTTGGCAAGACAGGGGCTAGCACAGATACGCAGTATTTT,CSVGKTGASTDTQYF
TRBJ2-7,few,TRBV4-1,TRBD2,16,TGCGCCAGCAGCCAAACACTAGCGGAGAGCTCCTACGAGCAGTACTTC,CASSQTLAESSYEQYF
TRBJ2-1,many,TRBV24-1,-,12,TGTGCCACCAGTGATGGGAGGAATGAGCAGTTCTTC,CATSDGRNEQFF
TRBJ1-2,few,TRBV2,-,11,TGTGCCAGCAGAGGGGGAAGTGGCTACACCTTC,CASRGGSGYTF